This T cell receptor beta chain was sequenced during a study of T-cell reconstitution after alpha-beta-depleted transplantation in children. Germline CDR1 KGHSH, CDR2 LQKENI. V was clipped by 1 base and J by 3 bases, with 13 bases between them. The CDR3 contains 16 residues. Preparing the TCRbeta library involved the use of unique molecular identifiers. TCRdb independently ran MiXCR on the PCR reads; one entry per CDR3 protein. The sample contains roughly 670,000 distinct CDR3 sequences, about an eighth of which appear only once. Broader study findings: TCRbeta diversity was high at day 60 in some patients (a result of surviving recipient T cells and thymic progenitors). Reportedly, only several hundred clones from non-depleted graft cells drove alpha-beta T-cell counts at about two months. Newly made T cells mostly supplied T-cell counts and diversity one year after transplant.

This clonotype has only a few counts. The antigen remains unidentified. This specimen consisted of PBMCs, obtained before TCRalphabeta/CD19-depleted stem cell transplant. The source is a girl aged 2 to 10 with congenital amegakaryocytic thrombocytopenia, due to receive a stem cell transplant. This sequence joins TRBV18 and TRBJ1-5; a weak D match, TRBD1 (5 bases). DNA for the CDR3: TGTGCCAGCTCACCACAGAGGGGATTTGCCAATCAGCCCCAGCATTTT. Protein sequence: CASSPQRGFANQPQHF.